The T cell receptor beta chain described here comes from a study of blood T cell dynamics during melanoma immunotherapy. About the study: Patients with metastatic melanoma got pembrolizumab or nivolumab-ipilimumab as first-line care.

Stated time point: week 3, after first cycle of checkpoint inhibitor. Trimming left V 5 bases short and J 2 bases short, with 9 bases between. Germline-derived CDR1 and CDR2 are MNHEY and SVGAGI. The length of the CDR3 is 14 residues. Each bulk PBMC sample had approximately 340 ng DNA loaded. The data were produced by immunoSEQ multiplex PCR, yet TCRdb's version contains in-frame clones alone and is incomplete. Here the sample spans about 7,300 clones, roughly four fifths being singletons. The sequence was obtained from a human donor with melanoma. The sample consisted of blood, taken from a patient treated with checkpoint blockade. The rearrangement links TRBV6-5 to TRBJ1-4; perhaps TRBD1 as D (5 bases). This chain's CDR3 is CASSRTSTNEKLFF. The CDR3 region has the DNA TGTGCCAGCAGTAGGACAAGCACTAATGAAAAACTGTTTTTT.